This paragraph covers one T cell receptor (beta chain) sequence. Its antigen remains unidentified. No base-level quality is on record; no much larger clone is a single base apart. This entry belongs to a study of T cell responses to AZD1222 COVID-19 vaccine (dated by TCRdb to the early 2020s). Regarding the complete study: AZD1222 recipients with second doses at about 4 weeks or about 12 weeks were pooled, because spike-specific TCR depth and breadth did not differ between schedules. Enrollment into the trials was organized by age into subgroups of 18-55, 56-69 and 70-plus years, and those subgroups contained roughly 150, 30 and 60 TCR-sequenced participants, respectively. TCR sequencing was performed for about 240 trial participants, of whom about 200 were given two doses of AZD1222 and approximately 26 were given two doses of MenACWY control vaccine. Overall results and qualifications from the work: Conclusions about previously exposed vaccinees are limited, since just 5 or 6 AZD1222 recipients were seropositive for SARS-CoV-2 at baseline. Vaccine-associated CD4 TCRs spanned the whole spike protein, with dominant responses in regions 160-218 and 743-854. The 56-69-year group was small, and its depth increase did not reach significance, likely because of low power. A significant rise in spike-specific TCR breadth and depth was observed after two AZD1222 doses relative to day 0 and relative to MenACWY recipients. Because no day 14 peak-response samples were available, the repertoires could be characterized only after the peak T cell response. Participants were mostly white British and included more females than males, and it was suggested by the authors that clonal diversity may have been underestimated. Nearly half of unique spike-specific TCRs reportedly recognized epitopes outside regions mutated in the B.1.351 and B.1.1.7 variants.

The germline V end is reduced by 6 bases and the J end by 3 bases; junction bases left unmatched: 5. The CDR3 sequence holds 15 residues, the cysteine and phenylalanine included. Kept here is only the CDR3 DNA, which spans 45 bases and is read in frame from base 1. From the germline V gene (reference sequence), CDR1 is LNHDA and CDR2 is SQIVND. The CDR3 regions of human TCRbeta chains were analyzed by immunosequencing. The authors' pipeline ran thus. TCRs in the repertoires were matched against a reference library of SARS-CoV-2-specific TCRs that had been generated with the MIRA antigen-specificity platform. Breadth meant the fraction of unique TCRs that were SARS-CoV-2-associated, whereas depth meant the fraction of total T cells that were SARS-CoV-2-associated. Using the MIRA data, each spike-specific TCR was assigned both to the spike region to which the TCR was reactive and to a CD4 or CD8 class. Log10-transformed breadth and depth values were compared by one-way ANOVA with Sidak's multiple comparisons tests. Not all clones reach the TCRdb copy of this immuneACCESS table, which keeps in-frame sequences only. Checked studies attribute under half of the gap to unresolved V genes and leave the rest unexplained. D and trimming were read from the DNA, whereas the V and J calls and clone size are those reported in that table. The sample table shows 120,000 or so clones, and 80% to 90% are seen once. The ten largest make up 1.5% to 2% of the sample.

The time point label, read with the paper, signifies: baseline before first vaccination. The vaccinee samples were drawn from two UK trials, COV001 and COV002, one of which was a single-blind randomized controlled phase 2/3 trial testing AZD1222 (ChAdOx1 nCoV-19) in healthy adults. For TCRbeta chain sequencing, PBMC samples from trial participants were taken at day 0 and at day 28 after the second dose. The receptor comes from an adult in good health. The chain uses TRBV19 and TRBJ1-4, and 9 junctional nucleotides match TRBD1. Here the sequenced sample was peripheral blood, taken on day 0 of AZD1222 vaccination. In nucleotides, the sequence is TGTGCCAGTAGGACTAGGGACAGGGCTAATGAAAAACTGTTTTTT. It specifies CASRTRDRANEKLFF. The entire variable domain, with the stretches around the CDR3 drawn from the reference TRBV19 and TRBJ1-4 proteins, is DGGITQSPKYLFRKEGQNVTLSCEQNLNHDAMYWYRQDPGQGLRLIYYSQIVNDFQKGDIAEGYSVSREKKESFPLTVTSAQKNPTAFYLCASRTRDRANEKLFFGSGTQLSVL.